This T cell receptor beta chain was retrieved from a study of tumor-infiltrating lymphocytes in primary liver carcinoma. Study context: Staged T1-T3 N0M0, the tumors had sizes that ranged from roughly 4.2 to 10 cm across. Study-level points and caveats: Less overlap was seen in tumor-adjacent and tumor-blood pairs than in tumor region pairs.

The CDR3 spans 15 residues. Germline assignment: CDR1 SGHAT and CDR2 FQNNGV. A note on this clonotype: The antigen is not known. This may stem from a read error, because a much larger clone lies one nucleotide away.

Production of TCR beta cDNA used 500 ng total RNA together with a constant-region primer. ARM-PCR was slightly modified, and three nested multiplex PCR rounds with it gave rise to the TCR beta libraries. Forward primers for TRBV1-TRBV30 and a C-beta reverse primer served the first two PCR rounds, at about 9 cycles each. TCRdb re-called the multiplex PCR reads through MiXCR, storing one row per CDR3 protein. The sample has about 44,000 distinct CDR3 sequences; approximately 71% are singletons. Between about 19 and 34 mg of unsorted bulk tissue served as the source from which RNA and DNA were co-extracted. The study enrolled treatment-naive patients with chronic HBV infection.

The TCR was taken from a woman aged 25 to 39 with primary liver carcinoma and hepatitis B virus infection. The sequencing sample was made of tumor-adjacent normal liver tissue. The chain links TRBV11-2 to TRBJ2-3, with a possible D match to TRBD2 (5 bases). CDR3 nucleotide sequence: TGTGCCAGCAGCTCGCAATTAGCTAGCACAGTTACGCAGTATTTT. This translates into CASSSQLASTVTQYF. The whole variable domain, filled in from reference TRBV11-2 and TRBJ2-3, reads EAGVAQSPRYKIIEKRQSVAFWCNPISGHATLYWYQQILGQGPKLLIQFQNNGVVDDSQLPKDRFSAERLKGVDSTLKIQPAKLEDSAVYLCASSSQLASTVTQYFGPGTRLTVL.